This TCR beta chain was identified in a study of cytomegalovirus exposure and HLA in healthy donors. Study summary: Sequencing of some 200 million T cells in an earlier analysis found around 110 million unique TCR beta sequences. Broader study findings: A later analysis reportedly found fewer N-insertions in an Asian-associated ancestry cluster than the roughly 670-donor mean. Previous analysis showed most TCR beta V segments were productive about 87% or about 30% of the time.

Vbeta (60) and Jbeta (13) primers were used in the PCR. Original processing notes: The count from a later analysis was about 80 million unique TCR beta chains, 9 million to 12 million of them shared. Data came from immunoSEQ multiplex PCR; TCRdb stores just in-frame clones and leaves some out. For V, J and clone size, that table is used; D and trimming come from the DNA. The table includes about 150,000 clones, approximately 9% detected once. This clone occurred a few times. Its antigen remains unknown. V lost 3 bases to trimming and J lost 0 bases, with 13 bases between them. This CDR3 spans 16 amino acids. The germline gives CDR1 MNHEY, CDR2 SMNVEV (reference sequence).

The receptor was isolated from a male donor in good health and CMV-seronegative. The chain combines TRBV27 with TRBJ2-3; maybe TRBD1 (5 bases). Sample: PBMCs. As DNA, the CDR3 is TGTGCCAGCAGTTTTAGGTTCACAGGAAGCACAGATACGCAGTATTTT. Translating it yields CASSFRFTGSTDTQYF.